What follows describes a single T cell receptor (beta chain). Its antigen remains undetermined. One junction end does not reproduce the germline sequence, and a read error may be involved. These data belong to a study of T-cell reconstitution after alpha-beta-depleted transplantation in children (dated by TCRdb to 2016 to 2017). Concerning the study at large: T-cell immune reconstitution after TCRalphabeta/CD19-depleted allogeneic hematopoietic cell transplantation in children was quantitatively tracked in the study by means of TCR repertoire profiling. Broader findings and caveats from the paper: Over the following months the frequencies of hyperexpanded clones went down, and after one year T-cell counts and TCRbeta diversity were mostly credited to newly produced T cells. The apparently early alphabetaT-cell count recovery about two months after transplant was reportedly dependent on only several hundred rapidly expanded clones derived from non-depleted graft cells. In some patients, high TCRbeta diversity at day 60 was attributed to recipient T cells and intrathymic progenitors that had survived conditioning.

The library was obtained by PCR. Sequenced using an Illumina HiSeq 2500. TCR libraries were prepared with molecular barcoding, using unique molecular identifiers to normalize TCRbeta repertoire quantification. The public reads were reanalyzed by TCRdb: fastp trimming at Q25, MiXCR alignment, in-frame beta chains only. Rows with a matching CDR3 protein are joined into one entry that keeps the most common DNA and genes. The sample table shows 450,000 to 600,000 distinct CDR3 sequences, and about 10% are seen once. In total, the top ten clones hold 2% of the sample. The germline V gene (reference sequence) yields LGHDT for CDR1 and YNNKEL for CDR2. The CDR3 holds 17 amino acids from the cysteine to the phenylalanine. Only the CDR3 portion is preserved as DNA: 51 bases, with reading frame beginning at the first base. This specimen's treatment or condition label, per the study, means: allogeneic hematopoietic cell transplantation with graft depleted of TCRalphabeta T cells and CD19 B cells. The transplant recipients were children given TCRalphabeta/CD19-depleted allogeneic hematopoietic cell grafts.

The origin of this receptor is a child aged 2 to 10 with inherited bone marrow failure, due to receive a stem cell transplant. Specimen: PBMCs, collected before TCRalphabeta/CD19-depleted stem cell transplant. The receptor chain draws on TRBV3-1 and TRBJ2-1, with 9 bases matching TRBD2. The DNA reads TGTGCCTGCAGCCAAGATCTTTGGCGGGAGGGCGACAATGAGCAGTTCTTC. Translated, this is CACSQDLWREGDNEQFF.